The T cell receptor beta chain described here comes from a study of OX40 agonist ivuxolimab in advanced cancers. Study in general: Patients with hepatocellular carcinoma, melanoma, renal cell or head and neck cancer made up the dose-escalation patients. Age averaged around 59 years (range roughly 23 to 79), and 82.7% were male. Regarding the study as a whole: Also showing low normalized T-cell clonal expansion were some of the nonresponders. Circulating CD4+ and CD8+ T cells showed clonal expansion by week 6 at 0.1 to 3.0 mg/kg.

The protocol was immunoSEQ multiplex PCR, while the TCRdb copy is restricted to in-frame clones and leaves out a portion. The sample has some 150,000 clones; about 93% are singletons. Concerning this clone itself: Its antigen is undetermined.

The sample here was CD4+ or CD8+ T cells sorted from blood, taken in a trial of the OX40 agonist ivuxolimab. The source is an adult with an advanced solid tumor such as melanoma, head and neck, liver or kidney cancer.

CDR3 in amino acids: CASSVGISGGTDTQYF. The CDR3 nucleotides are TGTGCCAGCAGCGTTGGCATTAGCGGGGGTACAGATACGCAGTATTTT. The rearrangement joins TRBV9 to TRBJ2-3; 9 nucleotides agree with TRBD2. Germline CDR1 is SGDLS and CDR2 is YYNGEE. The length of the CDR3 is 16 residues. The trim removed 2 bases at V and 3 bases at J, leaving 7 bases unmatched.